This is a list of T cell receptor beta chains from one sample in a study of blood T cell repertoires in COVID-19. The assay was immunoSEQ multiplex PCR, and TCRdb's table has in-frame clones only and misses some. The sample comprises hundreds of thousands of clones, just under 85% of which are singletons, and under 2% rests with the top ten. The specimen was peripheral blood. The source of these receptors is a woman of 80 years or more with acute or convalescent COVID-19. Each CDR3 is given with its conserved first and last residue. Fields, in order: V gene, D gene, J gene, clone size, CDR3 protein, CDR3 DNA. A D gene is named only where the DNA matches it firmly. Expanded clones get a size class; other rows say once, few or many, or leave the size out.

>TRBV19|TRBD2|TRBJ2-3|.
CASSKGTSGENTDTQYF
TGTGCCAGTAGCAAGGGGACTAGCGGGGAAAACACAGATACGCAGTATTTT
>TRBV4-2|.|TRBJ1-5|.
CASSQDWGGGLNQPQHF
TGTGCCAGCAGCCAAGATTGGGGAGGGGGGCTCAATCAGCCCCAGCATTTT
>TRBV27|.|TRBJ1-4|.
CASSLRGFQREKLFF
TGTGCCAGCAGTTTACGGGGGTTTCAGCGTGAAAAACTGTTTTTT
>TRBV7-2|TRBD2|TRBJ2-7|.
CASSFKLAGVAEQYF
TGTGCCAGCAGCTTCAAGTTAGCGGGAGTGGCGGAGCAGTACTTC
>TRBV5-4|.|TRBJ1-4|few
CASSLGTENEKLFF
TGTGCCAGCAGCTTGGGCACAGAGAATGAAAAACTGTTTTTT
>TRBV25-1|.|TRBJ2-3|.
CASSKFKGSLTDTQYF
TGTGCCAGCAGTAAATTTAAGGGGTCGTTGACAGATACGCAGTATTTT
>TRBV7-8|TRBD2|TRBJ2-7|.
CASSPNTSGVGKQYF
TGTGCCAGCAGCCCCAATACTAGCGGGGTGGGAAAGCAGTACTTC
>TRBV6-2/TRBV6-3|.|TRBJ1-5|.
CASSYVGTRNQPQHF
TGTGCCAGCAGTTACGTCGGGACAAGGAATCAGCCCCAGCATTTT
>TRBV7-2|.|TRBJ2-5|.
CASSFGGGHETQYF
TGTGCCAGCAGCTTTGGGGGGGGGCACGAGACCCAGTACTTC
>TRBV7-3|TRBD2|TRBJ2-1|.
CASSPNGLAGGRNEQFF
TGTGCCAGCAGCCCCAACGGACTAGCGGGAGGGCGAAATGAGCAGTTCTTC
>TRBV6-5|.|TRBJ1-5|.
CASNRGGVNQPQHF
TGTGCCAGCAATAGGGGGGGGGTCAATCAGCCCCAGCATTTT
>TRBV6-2/TRBV6-3|.|TRBJ2-7|.
CASSYPTDRYADKYEQYF
TGTGCCAGCAGTTACCCAACAGACAGGTACGCCGACAAATACGAGCAGTACTTC
>TRBV5-6|TRBD1|TRBJ1-1|.
CASSSGTGGNTEAFF
TGTGCCAGCAGCTCAGGGACAGGGGGGAACACTGAAGCTTTCTTT
>TRBV5-1|.|TRBJ2-1|.
CASSLEGQETYNEQFF
TGCGCCAGCAGCTTGGAGGGGCAGGAAACCTACAATGAGCAGTTCTTC
>TRBV7-8|TRBD1|TRBJ2-7|.
CASSRGGTGPYEQYF
TGTGCCAGCAGCCGAGGAGGGACAGGGCCGTACGAGCAGTACTTC
>TRBV6-6|.|TRBJ2-2|.
CASRVLQSGGELFF
TGTGCCAGCAGGGTACTACAATCGGGCGGGGAGCTGTTTTTT
>TRBV10-3|TRBD1|TRBJ1-2|.
CAISGQGYGYTF
TGTGCCATCAGTGGACAGGGCTATGGCTACACCTTC
>TRBV19|.|TRBJ2-3|.
CASSIMGRLSDTQYF
TGTGCCAGTAGTATAATGGGGAGACTATCAGATACGCAGTATTTT
>TRBV10-3|.|TRBJ2-3|.
CAISEGGSTDTQYF
TGTGCCATCAGTGAAGGGGGAAGCACAGATACGCAGTATTTT
>TRBV4-2|TRBD1|TRBJ1-2|.
CASSRGQGGDGYTF
TGTGCCAGCAGCCGGGGACAGGGGGGCGATGGCTACACCTTC
>TRBV5-1|TRBD2|TRBJ2-7|.
CASSLLAGRGEQYF
TGCGCCAGCAGCTTACTAGCGGGTCGGGGAGAGCAGTACTTC